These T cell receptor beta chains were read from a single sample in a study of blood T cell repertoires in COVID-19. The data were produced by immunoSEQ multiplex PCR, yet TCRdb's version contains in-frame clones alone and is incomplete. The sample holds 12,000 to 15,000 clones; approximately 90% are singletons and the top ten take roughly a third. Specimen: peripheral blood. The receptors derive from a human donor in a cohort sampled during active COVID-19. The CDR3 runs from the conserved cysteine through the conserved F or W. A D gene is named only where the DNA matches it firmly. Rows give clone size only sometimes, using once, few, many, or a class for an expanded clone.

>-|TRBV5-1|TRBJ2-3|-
CASSLGEASADTQYF
TGCGCCAGCAGCTTAGGGGAGGCCTCGGCAGATACGCAGTATTTT
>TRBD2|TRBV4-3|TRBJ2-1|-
CASSQELQREENEQFF
TGCGCCAGCAGCCAAGAGTTACAGCGGGAGGAAAATGAGCAGTTCTTC
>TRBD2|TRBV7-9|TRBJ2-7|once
CASSITSGGSGEQYF
TGTGCCAGCAGCATTACTAGCGGGGGGTCGGGCGAGCAGTACTTC
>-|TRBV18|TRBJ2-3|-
CASSPSASTDTQYF
TGTGCCAGCTCACCTAGCGCGAGCACAGATACGCAGTATTTT
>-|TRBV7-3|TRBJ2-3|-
CASSSGGPDTQYF
TGTGCCAGCAGCTCGGGGGGCCCAGATACGCAGTATTTT
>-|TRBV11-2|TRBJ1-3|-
CASSLIQVDSGNTIYF
TGTGCCAGCAGCTTAATACAGGTAGACTCTGGAAACACCATATATTTT
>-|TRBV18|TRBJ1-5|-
CASSEHSNQPQHF
TGTGCCAGCTCAGAACATAGCAATCAGCCCCAGCATTTT
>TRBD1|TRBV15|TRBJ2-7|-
CATSRDKDRLSSYEQYF
TGTGCCACCAGCAGAGATAAGGACAGGCTGAGCTCCTACGAGCAGTACTTC
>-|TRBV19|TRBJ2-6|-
CASSTLGTYGANVLTF
TGTGCCAGTAGTACCCTAGGGACATATGGGGCCAACGTCCTGACTTTC
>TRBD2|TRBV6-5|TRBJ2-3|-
CASSYSTVAGTQYF
TGTGCCAGCAGTTACTCGACAGTAGCGGGTACGCAGTATTTT
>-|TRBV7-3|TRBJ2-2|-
CASGAAGELFF
TGTGCCAGCGGGGCCGCCGGGGAGCTGTTTTTT
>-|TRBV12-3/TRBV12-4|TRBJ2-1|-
CASSLFNEQFF
TGTGCCAGCAGCCTCTTTAATGAGCAGTTCTTC
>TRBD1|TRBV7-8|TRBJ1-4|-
CASSQPGTGAKLFF
TGTGCCAGCAGCCAACCCGGGACAGGGGCAAAACTGTTTTTT
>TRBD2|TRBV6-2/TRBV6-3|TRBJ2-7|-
CASSTTSGTSYEQYF
TGTGCCAGCAGTACGACTAGCGGGACATCCTACGAGCAGTACTTC
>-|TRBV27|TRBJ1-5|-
CASSLSGQGFSQPQHF
TGTGCCAGCAGTTTATCGGGGCAGGGGTTCAGTCAGCCCCAGCATTTT
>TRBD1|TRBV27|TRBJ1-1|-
CASSLGGGTGRTEAFF
TGTGCCAGCAGTTTAGGTGGAGGGACAGGAAGGACTGAAGCTTTCTTT
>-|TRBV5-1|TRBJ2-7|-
CASSLEAGASYEQYF
TGCGCCAGCAGCTTGGAGGCGGGGGCAAGCTACGAGCAGTACTTC
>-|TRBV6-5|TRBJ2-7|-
CASSRRGYYEQYF
TGTGCCAGCAGCCGCAGGGGCTACTACGAGCAGTACTTC
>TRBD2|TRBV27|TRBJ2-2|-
CASTLAAPGREDTGELFF
TGTGCCAGCACTTTAGCGGCCCCAGGGAGGGAGGACACCGGGGAGCTGTTTTTT
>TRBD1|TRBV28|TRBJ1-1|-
CASSETGTMNTEAFF
TGTGCCAGCAGCGAGACAGGGACAATGAACACTGAAGCTTTCTTT
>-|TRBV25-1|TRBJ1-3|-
CASSGGAGDPSGNTIYF
TGTGCCAGCAGTGGTGGGGCAGGGGACCCCTCTGGAAACACCATATATTTT
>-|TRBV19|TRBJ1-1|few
CASISRGRNTEAFF
TGTGCCAGTATATCCAGGGGTCGGAACACTGAAGCTTTCTTT
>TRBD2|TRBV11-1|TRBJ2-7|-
CASSSRTSESYEQYF
TGTGCCAGCAGCTCCCGGACTAGTGAAAGCTACGAGCAGTACTTC
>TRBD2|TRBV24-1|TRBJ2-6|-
CATSEGGAGGANVLTF
TGTGCCACCAGCGAGGGAGGGGCCGGGGGGGCCAACGTCCTGACTTTC
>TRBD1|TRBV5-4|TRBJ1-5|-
CASSSGTGGNQPQHF
TGTGCCAGCAGCTCCGGGACAGGGGGCAATCAGCCCCAGCATTTT
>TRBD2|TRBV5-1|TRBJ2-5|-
CASRAPAGGETQYF
TGCGCCAGCCGGGCCCCAGCGGGAGGAGAGACCCAGTACTTC
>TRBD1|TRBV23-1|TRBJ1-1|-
CASSQSPGQGLNTEAFF
TGCGCCAGCAGTCAATCGCCTGGACAGGGACTGAACACTGAAGCTTTCTTT
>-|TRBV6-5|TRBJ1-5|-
CASSYGTGNNQPQHF
TGTGCCAGCAGTTACGGTACAGGGAACAATCAGCCCCAGCATTTT
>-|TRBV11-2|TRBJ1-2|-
CASSLEPGGGGYGYTF
TGTGCCAGCAGCTTAGAGCCGGGAGGGGGGGGATATGGCTACACCTTC
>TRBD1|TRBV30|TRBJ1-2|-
CAWSRQGLYGYTF
TGTGCCTGGAGTCGACAGGGGCTCTATGGCTACACCTTC
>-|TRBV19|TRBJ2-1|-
CASSISQGWNEQFF
TGTGCCAGTAGTATAAGCCAGGGTTGGAATGAGCAGTTCTTC
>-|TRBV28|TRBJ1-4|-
CASSSYRVKGNEKLFF
TGTGCCAGCAGTTCATACAGGGTAAAGGGTAATGAAAAACTGTTTTTT
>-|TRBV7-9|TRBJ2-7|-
CASSPSGGTVSYEQYF
TGTGCCAGCAGCCCCTCTGGGGGGACTGTATCCTACGAGCAGTACTTC
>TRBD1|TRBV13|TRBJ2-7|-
CASSLRGRREQYF
TGTGCCAGCAGCCTCAGGGGGCGGCGGGAGCAGTACTTC
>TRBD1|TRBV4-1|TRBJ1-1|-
CASSPGTVGMNTEAFF
TGCGCCAGCAGCCCCGGGACAGTGGGGATGAACACTGAAGCTTTCTTT
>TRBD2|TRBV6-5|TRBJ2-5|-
CASSYVWSGRETQYF
TGTGCCAGCAGTTACGTGTGGAGCGGGAGGGAGACCCAGTACTTC